The 20 T cell receptor beta chains presented below share a single source sample, sequenced in a study of blood T cell repertoires in COVID-19. Profiled with immunoSEQ multiplex PCR; TCRdb holds only in-frame clones, not every one. The data show about 220,000 clones, 80% to 90% seen once. Sequencing input: peripheral blood. The receptors come from a man aged 30 to 39 who had recovered from COVID-19.

V gene TRBV4-3 combines with J gene TRBJ1-1; D gene unclear. Trimming cost V 0 bases and J 6 bases, with 17 bases left between them. This CDR3 contains 16 residues. CDR1 and CDR2 (germline): LGHNA, YSLEER. CDR3 in DNA: TGCGCCAGCAGCCAAGAATTGGGATCGGGATTCGCTGAAGCTTTCTTT. Translation: CASSQELGSGFAEAFF.

This clone has a handful of counts. V and J are TRBV12-3 or TRBV12-4 and TRBJ1-5; D is unclear. Trimming cost V 7 bases and J 0 bases, with 7 bases left between them. This CDR3 is built from 13 residues. CDR3 DNA: TGTGCCAGCACAAAAAATAGCAATCAGCCCCAGCATTTT. It is translated as CASTKNSNQPQHF.

The chain carries TRBV2 and TRBJ1-3; 9 bases are a match to TRBD1. The CDR3 totals 17 residues. Germline loops: CDR1 SNHLY, CDR2 FYNNEI. Germline trimming cut 6 bases from V and 3 bases from J; bases unmatched to any gene: 12. Here the CDR3 DNA reads TGTGCCAGCAGGGAGGACAGGGGCGGGGTGTATGGAAACACCATATATTTT. Protein product: CASREDRGGVYGNTIYF.

This chain uses TRBV18 with TRBJ1-2, with a possible D match to TRBD1 (6 bases). The CDR3 is 17 amino acids. V gave up 1 base and J gave up 8 bases, with 23 bases separating them. CDR1 is KGHSH and CDR2 is LQKENI in the germline V gene. The CDR3 nucleotides are TGTGCCAGCTCACCACAGTACGTGGGGACAACCTCCCGGGGCTACACCTTC. This sequence encodes CASSPQYVGTTSRGYTF.

On this clone: One junction end does not reproduce the germline sequence, and a read error may be involved. The rearrangement joins TRBV29-1 to TRBJ1-1; 8 bases match TRBD1. There are 9 residues in the CDR3. CDR1 is SQVTM and CDR2 is ANQGSEA in the germline V gene. CDR3 amino acids: CSVAPGGYF. The CDR3 DNA sequence: TGCAGCGTTGCCCCAGGGGGCTACTTT. Using reference TRBV29-1 and TRBJ1-1 for the parts outside the CDR3, the full variable domain is SAVISQKPSRDICQRGTSLTIQCQVDSQVTMMFWYRQQPGQSLTLIATANQGSEATYESGFVIDKFPISRPNLTFSTLTVSNMSPEDSSIYLCSVAPGGYFGQGTRLTVV.

The chain couples TRBV19 to TRBJ2-1; a weak D match, TRBD1 (5 bases). This CDR3 is built from 16 residues. Germline values: CDR1 LNHDA, CDR2 SQIVND (reference sequence). V was trimmed by 4 bases and J by 0 bases, leaving 13 bases between them. In DNA form, the CDR3 reads TGTGCCAGTAGTACCCAGGGCCGCAGCTCCTACAATGAGCAGTTCTTC. This codes for CASSTQGRSSYNEQFF.

The gene calls are TRBV14 and TRBJ2-3; D is perhaps TRBD1 (5 bases). Trimming took off 0 bases at V and 0 bases at J, with 10 bases between the two ends. Germline-derived CDR1 and CDR2 are SGHDN and FVKESK. The CDR3 sequence is 16 residues long. The CDR3 spells CASSQDFRASTDTQYF. In DNA form, the CDR3 reads TGTGCCAGCAGCCAAGACTTCAGGGCCAGCACAGATACGCAGTATTTT.

CDR3 in amino acids: CASSPTGGDYGYTF. The CDR3 coding sequence is TGTGCCAGCTCACCGACAGGGGGCGACTATGGCTACACCTTC. The gene calls are TRBV18 and TRBJ1-2; 10 bases are shared with TRBD1. The CDR3 is made up of 14 amino acids. V lost 3 bases and J lost 3; bases outside the gene matches: 1. Germline V gene lookup returns CDR1 KGHSH and CDR2 LQKENI.

The CDR3 region has the DNA TGCGCCAGCTCCGACCAGGGGGCGGGCACAGATACGCAGTATTTT. Amino acids: CASSDQGAGTDTQYF. This rearrangement joins TRBV5-1 to TRBJ2-3; 8 positions agree with TRBD1. CDR3 size: 15 residues. Germline CDR1 and CDR2: SGHRS and YFSETQ. Trimming removed 7 bases from V and 1 base from J; junction bases left unmatched: 8.

This clone has just one count. The CDR3 reads CATSGTGTSQYF. CDR3 coding DNA: TGTGCCACTTCCGGGACAGGGACGTCGCAGTACTTC. This chain joins TRBV24-1 and TRBJ2-7; TRBD1 matches at 9 bases. Germline trimming cut 10 bases from V and 9 bases from J; bases unmatched to any gene: 9. The CDR3 is made up of 12 amino acids. Per germline, CDR1 KGHDR and CDR2 SFDVKD.

This sequence joins TRBV11-2 and TRBJ1-6; D gene unclear. V lost 2 bases to trimming and J lost 14 bases, with 13 bases between them. The CDR3 has 13 residues. Germline lookup yields CDR1 SGHAT and CDR2 FQNNGV. The CDR3 bases are TGTGCCAGCAGCTTACCTCCGGGTGGCACCCTCCACTTT. Its translation is CASSLPPGGTLHF.

This clone appeared a few times. The chain is built from TRBV5-1 and TRBJ2-3, with a possible D match to TRBD1 (5 bases). CDR3 length equals 17 residues. Germline V CDR1 and CDR2: SGHRS, YFSETQ. Trimming removed 0 bases from V and 2 bases from J, with 16 bases in between. The CDR3 protein is CASSLVPGQGLTDTQYF. Written as DNA, the CDR3 is TGCGCCAGCAGCTTGGTCCCGGGCCAGGGCCTCACAGATACGCAGTATTTT.

V and J are TRBV6-2 or TRBV6-3 and TRBJ1-2; possibly TRBD1 for D (5 bases). Germline loops: CDR1 MNHEY, CDR2 SVGEGT. V lost 3 bases to trimming and J lost 10 bases, with 15 bases between them. This CDR3 contains 13 residues. CDR3 coding DNA: TGTGCCAGCAGTTATGGGGGGGGATGGGACTACACCTTC. This gives the protein CASSYGGGWDYTF.

This clone has only one observation. The rearrangement links TRBV24-1 to TRBJ1-5; TRBD1 matches 12 bases. The CDR3 sequence is 16 residues long. V trimming: 5 bases; J trimming: 6 bases; junction bases outside the gene matches: 7. The germline gives CDR1 KGHDR, CDR2 SFDVKD. CDR3 in DNA: TGTGCCACCAGTGGCGGGACAGGGGGCTTCCGTCAGCCCCAGCATTTT. This encodes CATSGGTGGFRQPQHF.

This rearrangement joins TRBV24-1 to TRBJ1-2; TRBD1 matches at 8 bases. V shed 3 bases and J 4 bases; nucleotides not matched to a gene: 9. Per the germline V gene, CDR1 is KGHDR and CDR2 is SFDVKD. The CDR3 is made up of 16 amino acids. CDR3 coding DNA: TGTGCCACCAGTGATCACACAGGGGGAAGGAGCTATGGCTACACCTTC. It is translated as CATSDHTGGRSYGYTF.

The rearrangement uses TRBV11-2 and TRBJ2-3; 14 bases line up with TRBD2. There are 18 residues in the CDR3. Germline V gene sequence: CDR1 SGHAT, CDR2 FQNNGV. V lost 0 bases, J lost 2 bases, and 4 bases stayed unmatched. CDR3 in amino acids: CASSLDSGLAGDTDTQYF. CDR3 nucleotides: TGTGCCAGCAGCTTAGATTCGGGACTAGCGGGGGACACAGATACGCAGTATTTT. Filled out from reference TRBV11-2 and TRBJ2-3, the complete variable domain reads EAGVAQSPRYKIIEKRQSVAFWCNPISGHATLYWYQQILGQGPKLLIQFQNNGVVDDSQLPKDRFSAERLKGVDSTLKIQPAKLEDSAVYLCASSLDSGLAGDTDTQYFGPGTRLTVL.

The chain carries TRBV6-5 and TRBJ1-5, with D maybe TRBD1 (6 bases). V lost 6 bases, J lost 6 bases, and 12 bases lay in between. The CDR3 covers 13 residues. Germline lookup yields CDR1 MNHEY and CDR2 SVGAGI. The CDR3 loop reads CASSQTGSQPQHF. DNA of the CDR3: TGTGCCAGCAGCCAGACAGGCAGTCAGCCCCAGCATTTT.

Here the CDR3 reads CASSQGGSPNQPQHF. CDR3 coding DNA: TGTGCCAGCAGCCAAGGGGGCAGCCCTAATCAGCCCCAGCATTTT. V usage is TRBV3-1 (or the pseudogene TRBV3-2) and J usage is TRBJ1-5, with TRBD1 as a possible D gene (5 bases). The CDR3 runs 15 residues. CDR1 and CDR2 from the germline V gene are LGHDT and YNNKEL (reference sequence). Trimming shortened V by 1 base and J by 4 bases, and 11 bases separated the two germline ends.

CDR3 sequence: CASSPQGAVSSGNTIYF. In DNA form, the CDR3 reads TGTGCCAGCTCACCACAGGGGGCCGTAAGCTCTGGAAACACCATATATTTT. The chain is built from TRBV18 and TRBJ1-3; 7 bases align to TRBD1. Germline CDR1 and CDR2: KGHSH and LQKENI. CDR3 size: 17 residues. V shed 1 base and J 0 bases; nucleotides not matched to a gene: 6. The complete variable domain, with remaining parts taken from reference TRBV18 and TRBJ1-3, reads NAGVMQNPRHLVRRRGQEARLRCSPMKGHSHVYWYRQLPEEGLKFMVYLQKENIIDESGMPKERFSAEFPKEGPSILRIQQVVRGDSAAYFCASSPQGAVSSGNTIYFGEGSWLTVV.

This clone came up once. Other DNA sequences in the sample encode the same CDR3. The gene calls are TRBV12-3 or TRBV12-4 and TRBJ1-2; D may be TRBD1 (6 bases). Trimming removed 6 bases from V and 2 bases from J, with 10 bases in between. The CDR3 is 13 amino acids. For the CDR3, the DNA is TGTGCCAGCAGGCGGACAGCAAACTATGGCTACACCTTC. The encoded protein is CASRRTANYGYTF.